Sequencing of this T cell receptor (beta chain) was carried out in a study of regulatory T cells in long-lasting Graves disease. Findings and limits, study-wide: Persistent disease favored TRBV28, TRBJ1-2 and TRBJ2-5.

V was clipped by 1 base and J by 2 bases; unmatched bases: 1. The CDR3 contains 14 residues. The germline V gene encodes CDR1 LNHNV and CDR2 YYDKDF (reference sequence). CDR3-region Arm-PCR and iRepertoire HTBI primers produced the TCR beta libraries. TCRdb used MiXCR to reprocess the multiplex PCR reads, holding one entry per CDR3 protein. The sample contains 350,000 to 500,000 distinct CDR3 sequences, 21% of which appear only once. This clonotype was seen ten or more times. Antigen unknown. Time point here: persistent/refractory GD, antithyroid drugs over 5 years with positive TRAb. With RNA extracted from PBMCs as input, the TCR library was made. Diagnoses of Graves' disease were made by American Thyroid Association guidelines.

The sample consisted of peripheral blood mononuclear cells (PBMCs), taken when the disease was refractory, from a patient treated with antithyroid drugs. The gene calls are TRBV15 and TRBJ2-5; the match to TRBD1 covers 7 bases. The receptor was derived from a female donor with Graves disease. CDR3: CATSRAGQQETQYF. DNA of the CDR3: TGTGCCACCAGCAGAGCGGGACAGCAAGAGACCCAGTACTTC.